These 3 T cell receptor beta chains share one sample of origin, sequenced in a study of cytomegalovirus exposure and HLA in healthy donors. TCRdb keeps only in-frame clones here, not all; method: immunoSEQ multiplex PCR. This sample has roughly 130,000 clones; 80% to 90% occur once, and the top ten carry under 3%. Sequences were obtained from PBMCs. Receptor source: a man younger than 30 in good health and CMV-seronegative.

This rearrangement joins TRBV25-1 to TRBJ2-7; tentative D call: TRBD2 (5 bases). V was cut by 6 bases and J by 2 bases, with 14 bases left in between. In germline, CDR1 is MGHDK, CDR2 SYGVNS. This CDR3 region has 14 residues. CDR3 sequence: CASSSPSGAYEQYF. The CDR3 DNA reads as TGTGCCAGCAGCTCCCCTTCCGGGGCCTACGAGCAGTACTTC.

The V and J genes are TRBV4-3 and TRBJ1-1; 8 bases agree with TRBD1. This CDR3 contains 15 residues. The germline CDR1 and CDR2 sequences are LGHNA and YSLEER. After removal of 0 bases from V and 5 bases from J, the junction contained 5 bases not matched to a gene. CDR3: CASSQDRGRTTEAFF. The CDR3 DNA follows: TGCGCCAGCAGCCAAGACAGGGGGCGGACAACTGAAGCTTTCTTT.

The rearrangement uses TRBV11-3 and TRBJ2-7; no firm D call. The germline gives CDR1 SGHNT, CDR2 YENEEA. The CDR3 has 17 amino acids. Trimming shortened V by 0 bases and J by 4 bases, and 19 bases separated the two germline ends. The CDR3 spells CASSLDLPTQLRYEQYF. The CDR3 coding sequence is TGTGCCAGCAGCTTAGATCTCCCGACACAACTCCGATACGAGCAGTACTTC.